The source of this TCR beta chain is a study of vaccination and CD4 T cells after COVID-19. Sample treatment: roughly 10-day PBMC culture with coronavirus spike peptide pools or control peptides (ViraFEST assay). This clonotype has a single count. Antigen unknown. Cultured CD4+ T cell DNA was sequenced using the Oncomine TCR Beta short-read assay. Each CDR3 protein is one row after TCRdb ran MiXCR on the PCR reads. Of about 11,000 distinct CDR3 sequences detected, under 70% appear once; the ten largest clones hold 34%. Sequencing input: CD4+ T cells from blood, cultured in vitro. This receptor was identified in a human donor who had recovered from COVID-19.

The CDR3 spells CASSPGLAETQYF. In DNA, the CDR3 is TGTGCCAGCAGCCCCGGACTGGCGGAGACCCAGTACTTC. The chain carries TRBV7-7 and TRBJ2-5, with D possibly TRBD2 on 5 matching bases. This CDR3 is 13 amino acids long. CDR1 and CDR2 (germline): SSHAT, FNYEAQ (reference sequence). Trimming pared 5 bases from V and 5 bases from J, leaving 12 bases between.